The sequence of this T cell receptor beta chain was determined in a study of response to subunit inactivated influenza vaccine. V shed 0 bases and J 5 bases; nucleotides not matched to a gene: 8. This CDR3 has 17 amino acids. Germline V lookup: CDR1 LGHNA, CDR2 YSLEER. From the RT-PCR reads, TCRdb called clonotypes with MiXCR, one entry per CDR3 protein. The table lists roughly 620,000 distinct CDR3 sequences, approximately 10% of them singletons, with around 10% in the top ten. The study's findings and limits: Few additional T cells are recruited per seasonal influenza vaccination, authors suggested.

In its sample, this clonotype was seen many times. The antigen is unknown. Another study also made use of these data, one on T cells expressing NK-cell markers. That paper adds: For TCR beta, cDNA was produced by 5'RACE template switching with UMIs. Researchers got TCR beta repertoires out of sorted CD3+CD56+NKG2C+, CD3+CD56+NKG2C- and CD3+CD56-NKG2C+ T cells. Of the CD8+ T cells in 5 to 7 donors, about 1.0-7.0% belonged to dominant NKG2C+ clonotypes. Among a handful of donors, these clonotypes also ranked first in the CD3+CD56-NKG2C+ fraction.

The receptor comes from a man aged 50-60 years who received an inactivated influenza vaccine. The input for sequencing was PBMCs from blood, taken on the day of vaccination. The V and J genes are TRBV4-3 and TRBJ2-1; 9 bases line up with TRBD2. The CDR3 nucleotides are TGCGCCAGCAGCCAAGATCTTCGGACTAGCGCTCACAATGAGCAGTTCTTC. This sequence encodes CASSQDLRTSAHNEQFF.